The rows below give T cell receptor beta chains drawn from one sample of a study of blood T cell repertoires in COVID-19. Libraries were prepared by immunoSEQ multiplex PCR; TCRdb keeps only in-frame clonotypes and omits some of them. The sample includes around 190,000 clones, roughly 88% seen only once; the top ten take 5.6%. The specimen was PBMCs or T cells enriched from blood (not recorded which). Receptors were obtained from a man aged 40-49 years with acute COVID-19. Each CDR3 is given with its conserved first and last residue. The order of the fields is D gene, clone size, J gene, V gene, CDR3 DNA, CDR3 protein. The D gene is left open where the match is weak. Clone size is not always given. Where it is, it says once, few, many or a class for expanded clones.

NA | once | TRBJ2-3 | TRBV28 | TGTGCCAGCAGTTATCGACGACTAGAGGCTGCCCCAGATACGCAGTATTTT | CASSYRRLEAAPDTQYF
NA | once | TRBJ1-2 | TRBV6-5 | TGTGCCAGCAGCTACTCCCTAGGGCCGAGGGATGGCTACACCTTC | CASSYSLGPRDGYTF
NA | NA | TRBJ2-1 | TRBV28 | TGTGCCAGCACCTTGTACAATGAGCAGTTCTTC | CASTLYNEQFF
NA | NA | TRBJ2-2 | TRBV19 | TGTGCCAGTAGTCGCCTCCAGGGTTACGGGGAGCTGTTTTTT | CASSRLQGYGELFF
TRBD2 | once | TRBJ2-7 | TRBV27 | TGTGCCAGCAGTTTAGGCGGGAGTCACCCCTACGAGCAGTACTTC | CASSLGGSHPYEQYF
NA | NA | TRBJ1-2 | TRBV28 | TGTGCCAGCAGTCATAACTATGGCTACACCTTC | CASSHNYGYTF
NA | once | TRBJ2-5 | TRBV13 | TGTGCCAGCAGCGCCCCTTATAGAAGCGATATCCAAGAGACCCAGTACTTC | CASSAPYRSDIQETQYF
NA | NA | TRBJ1-2 | TRBV9 | TGTGCCAGCAGCGCGACAGAATATGGCTACACCTTC | CASSATEYGYTF
TRBD2 | NA | TRBJ2-3 | TRBV28 | TGTGCCAGCAGACCATCCCGCCGACTAGCAGCTAGCACAGATACGCAGTATTTT | CASRPSRRLAASTDTQYF
TRBD1 | NA | TRBJ2-3 | TRBV30 | TGTGCCTGGAGTCCGGGACAGGGCGCCACAGATACGCAGTATTTT | CAWSPGQGATDTQYF
NA | NA | TRBJ2-7 | TRBV9 | TGTGCCAGCAGCGTAGACAGGGGAGGCTACGAGCAGTACTTC | CASSVDRGGYEQYF
TRBD2 | NA | TRBJ2-3 | TRBV24-1 | TGTGCCACCAGTGACCACGCTAGCGGGAGCTCGGGTACGCAGTATTTT | CATSDHASGSSGTQYF
NA | NA | TRBJ2-1 | TRBV12-3/TRBV12-4 | TGTGCCAGCAGCCTATCCAATGAGCAGTTCTTC | CASSLSNEQFF
NA | NA | TRBJ1-5 | TRBV28 | TGTGCCAGCAGACGTAGGTCTCCCCAGGTTCAGCCCCAGCATTTT | CASRRRSPQVQPQHF
NA | NA | TRBJ1-5 | TRBV18 | TGTGCCAGCTCACCGGGGCAGGGCAATCAGCCCCAGCATTTT | CASSPGQGNQPQHF
TRBD2 | NA | TRBJ2-5 | TRBV18 | TGTGCCAGCTCACGAACTAGCGGGAAATACCAAGAGACCCAGTACTTC | CASSRTSGKYQETQYF
NA | NA | TRBJ1-1 | TRBV13 | TGTGCCAGCAGCCGAAATGAACAAACTGAAGCTTTCTTT | CASSRNEQTEAFF
TRBD1 | NA | TRBJ1-5 | TRBV28 | TGTGCCAGCAGTCCCATAGCCGGGACAGGGGGCTGGCAGCCCCAGCATTTT | CASSPIAGTGGWQPQHF
NA | NA | TRBJ2-1 | TRBV7-2 | TGTGCCAGCAGCTTAGGATTCAGAGGAATCAATGAGCAGTTCTTC | CASSLGFRGINEQFF
NA | NA | TRBJ2-2 | TRBV29-1 | TGCAGCATTTTAAGGACTGTGACCGGGGAGCTGTTTTTT | CSILRTVTGELFF
TRBD1 | few | TRBJ1-2 | TRBV11-2 | TGTGCCAGCGGGGGACAGGGTTTAGTTGGCTACACCTTC | CASGGQGLVGYTF
NA | NA | TRBJ1-1 | TRBV28 | TGTGCCAGCATTCCATCCCCGGGGGGGGGCTACACTGAAGCTTTCTTT | CASIPSPGGGYTEAFF
TRBD1 | NA | TRBJ1-2 | TRBV4-3 | TGCGCCAGCAGCCAACTCGGGACAGGGGCCCCTCTCTATGGCTACACCTTC | CASSQLGTGAPLYGYTF
NA | NA | TRBJ1-3 | TRBV5-5 | TGTGCCAGCAGCTTGGGCGGGGCGCGAGGAAACACCATATATTTT | CASSLGGARGNTIYF
NA | few | TRBJ1-4 | TRBV28 | TGTGCCAGCAGTTTTCAGCAGGGTGGCAATGAAAAACTGTTTTTT | CASSFQQGGNEKLFF
TRBD2 | NA | TRBJ2-2 | TRBV19 | TGTGCCAGTAGTCCGCTAGCGGGAGTTACCGGGGAGCTGTTTTTT | CASSPLAGVTGELFF
TRBD1 | few | TRBJ1-1 | TRBV28 | TGTGCCAGCAGTTTATGGGGGATAAGGGACAGGGGGCAAAGAATAGCTTTCTTT | CASSLWGIRDRGQRIAFF
NA | NA | TRBJ1-4 | TRBV10-2 | TGCGCCAGCAGTGGGCCGATTGCAACTAATGAAAAACTGTTTTTT | CASSGPIATNEKLFF
TRBD2 | NA | TRBJ2-2 | TRBV7-6 | TGTGCCAGCAGCTTAACGGGGGGTCCCGGGGAGCTGTTTTTT | CASSLTGGPGELFF
NA | NA | TRBJ2-6 | TRBV6-4 | TGTGCCAGCAGTGACTCCCTCTCTGGGGCCAACGTCCTGACTTTC | CASSDSLSGANVLTF
NA | NA | TRBJ2-1 | TRBV28 | TGTGCCAGCAGTTTAGGGGACATCTACAATGAGCAGTTCTTC | CASSLGDIYNEQFF
TRBD1 | once | TRBJ2-5 | TRBV5-1 | TGCGCCAGCAGCAGTCAGGGGGCTGTCGAAGAGACCCAGTACTTC | CASSSQGAVEETQYF
TRBD2 | NA | TRBJ2-5 | TRBV18 | TGTGCCAGCTCACCGCGGGAGGCGGTGGGAGAGACCCAGTACTTC | CASSPREAVGETQYF
NA | NA | TRBJ1-2 | TRBV28 | TGTGCCAGCAGCGGGGGACCATGGGATTATGGCTACACCTTC | CASSGGPWDYGYTF